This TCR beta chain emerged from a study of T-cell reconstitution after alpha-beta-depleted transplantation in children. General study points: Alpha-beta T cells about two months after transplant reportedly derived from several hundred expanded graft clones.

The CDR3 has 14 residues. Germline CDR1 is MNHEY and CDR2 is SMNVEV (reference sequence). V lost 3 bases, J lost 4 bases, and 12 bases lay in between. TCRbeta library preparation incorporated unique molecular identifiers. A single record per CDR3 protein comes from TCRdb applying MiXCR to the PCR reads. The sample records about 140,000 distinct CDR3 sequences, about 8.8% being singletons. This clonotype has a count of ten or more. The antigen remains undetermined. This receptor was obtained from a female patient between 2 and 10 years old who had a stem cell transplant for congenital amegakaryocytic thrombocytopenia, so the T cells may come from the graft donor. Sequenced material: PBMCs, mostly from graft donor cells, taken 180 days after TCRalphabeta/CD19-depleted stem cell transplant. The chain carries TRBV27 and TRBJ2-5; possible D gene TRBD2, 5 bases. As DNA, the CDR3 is TGTGCCAGCAGTTTTAGTGAAGGGAGAGAGACCCAGTACTTC. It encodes CASSFSEGRETQYF.